This TCR beta chain was found in a study of spatial heterogeneity in lung cancer. The wider study: Any follow-up PBMC samples that were available went on to be sequenced, and the median time to follow-up was around two years after resection.

TCR cDNA molecules were tagged individually, and each one carried a unique molecular identifier. TCRdb recomputed calls from the 5' RACE reads with MiXCR, one row per CDR3 protein. The table lists around 100,000 distinct CDR3 sequences, approximately 11% of them singletons. Described time point: blood at routine non-recurrence follow-up after resection. The V end was cut by 1 base, the J end by 8 bases, with 7 bases between. The CDR3 is 12 residues long. The V gene's germline CDR1 is SGHRS and CDR2 YFSETQ. This sequence joins TRBV5-1 and TRBJ2-1; either TRBD1 or TRBD2 may supply D (5 bases each). The sequenced sample was PBMCs, obtained at follow-up. This receptor was identified in a female donor with early-stage non-small cell lung cancer. CDR3 sequence: CASSLSGHEQFF. The CDR3 nucleotides are TGCGCCAGCAGCTTGTCGGGGCATGAGCAGTTCTTC.